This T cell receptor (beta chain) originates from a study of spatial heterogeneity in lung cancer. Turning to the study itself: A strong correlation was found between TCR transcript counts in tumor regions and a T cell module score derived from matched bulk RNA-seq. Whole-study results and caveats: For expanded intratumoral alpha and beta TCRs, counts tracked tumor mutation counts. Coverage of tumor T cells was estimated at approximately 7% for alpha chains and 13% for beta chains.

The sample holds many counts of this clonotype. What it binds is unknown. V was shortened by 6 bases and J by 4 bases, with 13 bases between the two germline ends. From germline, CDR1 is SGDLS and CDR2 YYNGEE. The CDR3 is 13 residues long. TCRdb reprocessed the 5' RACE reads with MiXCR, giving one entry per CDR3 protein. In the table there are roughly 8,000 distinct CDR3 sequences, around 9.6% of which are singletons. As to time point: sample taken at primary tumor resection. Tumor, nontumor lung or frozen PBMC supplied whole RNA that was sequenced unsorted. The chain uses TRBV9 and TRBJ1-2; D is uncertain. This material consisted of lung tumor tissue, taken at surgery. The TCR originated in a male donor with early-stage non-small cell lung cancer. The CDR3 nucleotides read TGTGCCAGCAATGGACTGCCCATCTATGGCTACACCTTC. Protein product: CASNGLPIYGYTF.